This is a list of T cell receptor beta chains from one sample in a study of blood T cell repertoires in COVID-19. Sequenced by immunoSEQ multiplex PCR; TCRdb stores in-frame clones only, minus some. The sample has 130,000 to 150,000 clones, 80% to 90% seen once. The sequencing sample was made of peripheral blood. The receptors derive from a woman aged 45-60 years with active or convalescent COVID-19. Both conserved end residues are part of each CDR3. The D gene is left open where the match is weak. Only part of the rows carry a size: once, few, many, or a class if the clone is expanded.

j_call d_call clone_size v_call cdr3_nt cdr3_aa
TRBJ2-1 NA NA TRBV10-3 TGTGCCATCAGCCCTACTTACGGCGGAGTGGAGCAGTTCTTC CAISPTYGGVEQFF
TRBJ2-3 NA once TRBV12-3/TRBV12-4 TGTGCCAGCATTGTCGCGGGGATGGATACGCAGTATTTT CASIVAGMDTQYF
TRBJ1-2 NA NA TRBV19 TGTGCCAGTAGTCTCAGGGACACGGGCAACTATGGCTACACCTTC CASSLRDTGNYGYTF
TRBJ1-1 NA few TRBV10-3 TGTGCCATCAGTTGGAGACAGGTTAACGAAAGGGGCACTGAAGCTTTCTTT CAISWRQVNERGTEAFF
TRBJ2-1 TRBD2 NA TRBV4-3 TGCGCCAGCAGCCAAGAGCGGGAGCCCTACAATGAGCAGTTCTTC CASSQEREPYNEQFF
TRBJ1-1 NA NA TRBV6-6 TGTGCCAGCAGTTCCCCGGGGGGGGGTGAAGCTTTCTTT CASSSPGGGEAFF
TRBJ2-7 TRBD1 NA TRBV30 TGTGCCTGGGGACAGGGTCCCTACGAGCAGTACTTC CAWGQGPYEQYF
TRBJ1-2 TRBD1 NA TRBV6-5 TGTGCCAGCAGCTTATATCGACAGGGTGACGGCTACACCTTC CASSLYRQGDGYTF
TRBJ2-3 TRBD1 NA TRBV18 TGTGCCAGCTCACCCCAAGGGACAGGGGGCACAGATACGCAGTATTTT CASSPQGTGGTDTQYF
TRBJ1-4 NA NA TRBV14 TGTGCCAGCAGCCGGGGAGTGTCAACTAATGAAAAACTGTTTTTT CASSRGVSTNEKLFF
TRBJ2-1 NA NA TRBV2 TGTGCCAGCAGTGAGCCTGCTGGAGGGAAAAATGAGCAGTTCTTC CASSEPAGGKNEQFF
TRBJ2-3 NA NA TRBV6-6 TGTGCCAGCAGTAGTGCCGGGACAGATACGCAGTATTTT CASSSAGTDTQYF
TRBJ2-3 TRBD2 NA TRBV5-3 TGTGCCAGAAGCTTGGAAGCCCTTAGCGGGGGTGAGGATACGCAGTATTTT CARSLEALSGGEDTQYF
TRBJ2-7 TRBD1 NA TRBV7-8 TGTGCCAGCAGCTTGGGCGACAGGGGCAACGAGCAGTACTTC CASSLGDRGNEQYF
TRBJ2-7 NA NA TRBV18 TGTGCCAGCTCACCAAACTACGCCTACGAGCAGTACTTC CASSPNYAYEQYF
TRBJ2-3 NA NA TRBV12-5 TGTGCTAGTGGTTTGCCGCGGGTAGCCGGACCAGATACGCAGTATTTT CASGLPRVAGPDTQYF
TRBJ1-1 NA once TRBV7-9 TGTGCCAGCATAGCGGAGTTTGGTGAAGCTTTCTTT CASIAEFGEAFF
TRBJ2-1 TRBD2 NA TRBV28 TGTGCCAGCCGAAGGAGGGGAAGCGGGGTAGCGTTAGCCCGACACAATGAGCAGTTCTTC CASRRRGSGVALARHNEQFF
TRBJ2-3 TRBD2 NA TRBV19 TGTGCCAGTAGTTATAGCGGGGGCCCCCCAGATACGCAGTATTTT CASSYSGGPPDTQYF
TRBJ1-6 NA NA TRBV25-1 TGTGCCAGCAGTGAATCGCCTGGTCCCGGTTCACCCCTCCACTTT CASSESPGPGSPLHF
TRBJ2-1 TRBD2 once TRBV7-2 TGTGCCAGCAAAGCGGGAGGGTCACAACCCGTGCAGTTCTTC CASKAGGSQPVQFF
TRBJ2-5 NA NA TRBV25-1 TGTGCCAGCAGTGGAGGGCGGCGGGAGACCCAGTACTTC CASSGGRRETQYF
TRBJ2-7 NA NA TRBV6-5 TGTGCCAGCAGTCTAGTTCAGGAGAGGGTCTACGAGCAGTACTTC CASSLVQERVYEQYF
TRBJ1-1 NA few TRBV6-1 TGTGCCAGCAGTGAGTTCCACAAGGGGACTGAAGCTTTCTTT CASSEFHKGTEAFF
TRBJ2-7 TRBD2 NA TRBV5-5 TGTGCCAGCAGCGGAGGGACTAGCAGCTCCTACGAGCAGTACTTC CASSGGTSSSYEQYF
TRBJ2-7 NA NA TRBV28 TGTGCCAGTATTGCGGTTGACTCCTACGAGCAGTACTTC CASIAVDSYEQYF
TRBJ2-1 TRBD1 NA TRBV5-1 TGCGCCAGCCGGCCAGGGGGCGACTACAATGAGCAGTTCTTC CASRPGGDYNEQFF
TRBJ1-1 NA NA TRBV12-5 TGTGCTAGTGGTTTAGGCCCGGGTACTGAAGCTTTCTTT CASGLGPGTEAFF
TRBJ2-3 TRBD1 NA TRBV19 TGTGCCAGTTCCGACAGGGGCCACACAGATACGCAGTATTTT CASSDRGHTDTQYF
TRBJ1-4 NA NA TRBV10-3 TGTGCCATCAGTGAGCAGGGAGGTGAAAAACTGTTTTTT CAISEQGGEKLFF
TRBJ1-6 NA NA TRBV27 TGTGCCAGCAGTTTAGTGGGGACAACCTATAATTCACCCCTCCACTTT CASSLVGTTYNSPLHF
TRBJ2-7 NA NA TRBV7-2 TGTGCCAGCAGCGGCAACAGGGTCTTTTCTTACGAGCAGTACTTC CASSGNRVFSYEQYF